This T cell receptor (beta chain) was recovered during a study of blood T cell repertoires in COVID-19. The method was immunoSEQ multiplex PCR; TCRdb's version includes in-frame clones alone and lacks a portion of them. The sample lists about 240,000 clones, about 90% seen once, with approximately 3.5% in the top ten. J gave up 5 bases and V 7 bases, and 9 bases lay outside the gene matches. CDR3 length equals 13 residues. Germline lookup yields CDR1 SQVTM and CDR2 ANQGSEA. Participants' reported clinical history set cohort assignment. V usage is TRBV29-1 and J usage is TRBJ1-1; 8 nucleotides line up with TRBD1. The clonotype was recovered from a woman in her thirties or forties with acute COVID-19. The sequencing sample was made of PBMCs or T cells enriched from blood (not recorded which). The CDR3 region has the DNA TGCAGCGCCACCGCAGGGGGCGGGACTGAAGCTTTCTTT. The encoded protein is CSATAGGGTEAFF.